The next 25 T cell receptor beta chains were all read from a single sample in a study of regulatory T cells in long-lasting Graves disease. Time point meaning: newly diagnosed GD, antithyroid drugs for less than 3 months. The authors made the TCR library using RNA they extracted from PBMCs. The TCR beta library used iRepertoire HTBI primers with Arm-PCR amplification of CDR3. A single record per CDR3 protein comes from TCRdb applying MiXCR to the multiplex PCR reads. The table shows 400,000 to 500,000 distinct CDR3 sequences, with roughly 17% occurring only once. The same sample was also studied in work on T cells in Graves' hyperthyroidism and ophthalmopathy.

The material sequenced was peripheral blood mononuclear cells (PBMCs), taken at new diagnosis, from a patient treated with antithyroid drugs. The receptors here all came from a woman aged 18-29 years with Graves disease.

There are many counts of this clonotype. The chain combines TRBV27 with TRBJ2-3, with 7 bases that match TRBD2. Germline CDR1 is MNHEY and CDR2 is SMNVEV (reference sequence). CDR3 size: 16 residues. The V segment lost 5 bases and the J segment 0 bases; nucleotides outside the gene matches: 8. CDR3 amino acids: CASSITSAASTDTQYF. For the CDR3, the DNA is TGTGCCAGCAGTATTACTAGCGCGGCTAGCACAGATACGCAGTATTTT.

In its sample, this clonotype was seen many times. The V gene is TRBV28, the J gene TRBJ1-2, with D perhaps matching TRBD1 (6 bases). The germline V gene has CDR1 MDHEN and CDR2 SYDVKM. Trimming shortened V by 4 bases and J by 0 bases, and 9 bases separated the two germline ends. The CDR3 has 14 residues. The CDR3 protein is CASSSGGPNYGYTF. In DNA, the CDR3 is TGTGCCAGCAGTTCCGGGGGCCCTAACTATGGCTACACCTTC.

The CDR3 DNA reads TGCGCCAGCAGCTTAAGGACACCCATAGAGGATTCACCCCTCCACTTT. It encodes CASSLRTPIEDSPLHF. V and J are TRBV5-1 and TRBJ1-6; perhaps TRBD1 as D (5 bases). The CDR3 totals 16 residues. The germline V and J ends were trimmed by 2 bases and 8 bases, with 17 bases remaining between them. CDR1 is SGHRS, CDR2 YFSETQ, per germline.

There are many counts of this clonotype. This chain uses TRBV28 with TRBJ2-6; D ambiguous. The germline gives CDR1 MDHEN, CDR2 SYDVKM. CDR3 length: 13 amino acids. V was clipped by 3 bases and J by 0 bases, with 0 bases between them. The CDR3 DNA reads TGTGCCAGCAGTTTCTCTGGGGCCAACGTCCTGACTTTC. Residues: CASSFSGANVLTF.

At least ten counts were recorded for this clonotype. The genes are TRBV7-9 and TRBJ2-1; 7 positions match TRBD2. CDR3 length equals 20 residues. V shed 1 base, J shed 0 bases, and the junction held 15 bases outside the gene matches. Germline V CDR1 and CDR2: SEHNR, FQNEAQ (reference sequence). In DNA form, the CDR3 reads TGTGCCAGCAGCTTAGAAAGTTTATGGGGACTAAACCACTCCTACAATGAGCAGTTCTTC. As protein: CASSLESLWGLNHSYNEQFF. Complete variable domain (other parts from reference TRBV7-9 and TRBJ2-1): DTGVSQNPRHKITKRGQNVTFRCDPISEHNRLYWYRQTLGQGPEFLTYFQNEAQLEKSRLLSDRFSAERPKGSFSTLEIQRTEQGDSAMYLCASSLESLWGLNHSYNEQFFGPGTRLTVL.

In its sample, this clonotype was seen a few times. The chain combines TRBV20-1 with TRBJ1-3, with D perhaps TRBD1 (5 bases). V dropped 5 bases and J dropped 1 base, with 9 bases sitting between them. The CDR3 extends over 13 amino acids. Germline lookup yields CDR1 DFQATT and CDR2 SNEGSKA (reference sequence). CDR3 DNA: TGCAGTGCTCAGGGACGTTCTGGAAACACCATATATTTT. Protein sequence: CSAQGRSGNTIYF.

This clonotype has ten or more counts. V usage is TRBV20-1 and J usage is TRBJ2-1; 12 bases are a match to TRBD2. The CDR3 consists of 15 residues. The germline CDR1 and CDR2 sequences are DFQATT and SNEGSKA (reference sequence). The junction had 3 bases not matched to a gene; V was cut back by 3 bases and J by 3 bases. The CDR3 nucleotides read TGCAGTGCTAGGAGACTAGCGGGAGTCTACAATGAGCAGTTCTTC. Residues: CSARRLAGVYNEQFF.

This clonotype was detected many times. V usage is TRBV7-2 and J usage is TRBJ2-7, with unresolved D. V dropped 1 base and J dropped 10 bases, with 11 bases sitting between them. This CDR3 region has 12 residues. Germline V lookup: CDR1 SGHTA, CDR2 FQGNSA. The CDR3 DNA reads as TGTGCCAGCAGCTTAGGGACCACCACACAGTACTTC. This sequence encodes CASSLGTTTQYF. Based on the CDR3 plus reference TRBV7-2 and TRBJ2-7, the full variable domain is GAGVSQSPSNKVTEKGKDVELRCDPISGHTALYWYRQSLGQGLEFLIYFQGNSAPDKSGLPSDRFSAERTGGSVSTLTIQRTQQEDSAVYLCASSLGTTTQYFGPGTRLTVT.

V and J are TRBV20-1 and TRBJ2-4; D is ambiguous. CDR3 size: 14 residues. V was shortened by 2 bases and J by 7 bases, with 15 bases between the two germline ends. The germline gives CDR1 DFQATT, CDR2 SNEGSKA (reference sequence). The CDR3 DNA reads TGCAGTGCTAGACCCGCTTTAGTTTGGAACATTCAGTACTTC. This sequence encodes CSARPALVWNIQYF.

The CDR3 region has the DNA TGTGCCAGCAGCTCGGTGACGGGACCCTCTGGCTATGAGCAGTTCTTC. Translated: CASSSVTGPSGYEQFF. V is TRBV7-6 and J is TRBJ2-1, with D possibly called TRBD1 or TRBD2 (5 bases each). V lost 4 bases and J lost 8, with 21 bases in between. Germline CDR1 SGHVS, CDR2 FNYEAQ. This CDR3 spans 16 amino acids.

This clonotype was seen a handful of times. The rearrangement joins TRBV5-6 to TRBJ2-3, with D maybe TRBD2 (6 bases). Per germline, CDR1 SGHDT and CDR2 YYEEEE. V was trimmed by 3 bases and J by 0 bases, leaving 14 bases between them. The CDR3 is 16 residues long. The DNA for the CDR3 is TGTGCCAGCAGCTACTTCGGGACTTCTAGCACAGATACGCAGTATTTT. It is translated as CASSYFGTSSTDTQYF.

This clonotype was seen at least ten times. V is TRBV27 and J is TRBJ2-7; D is perhaps TRBD2 (5 bases). There are 14 residues in the CDR3. V lost 6 bases and J lost 3, with 15 bases in between. The germline V gene encodes CDR1 MNHEY and CDR2 SMNVEV (reference sequence). The CDR3 DNA follows: TGTGCCAGCAGAGACTCCGGACTCGACTACGAGCAGTACTTC. This sequence encodes CASRDSGLDYEQYF.

This clonotype was found many times. The chain combines TRBV7-9 with TRBJ2-3, with 8 nucleotides matching TRBD1. The CDR3 is made up of 15 amino acids. V gave up 5 bases and J gave up 3 bases; unmatched junction bases: 7. CDR1 SEHNR and CDR2 FQNEAQ come from the germline V gene (reference sequence). The CDR3: CASSLGQGGTDTQYF. DNA for the CDR3: TGTGCCAGCAGCCTCGGACAGGGAGGAACAGATACGCAGTATTTT.

This rearrangement joins TRBV24-1 to TRBJ2-5; 8 positions match TRBD1. Germline V lookup: CDR1 KGHDR, CDR2 SFDVKD. V shed 1 base, J shed 5 bases, and the junction held 5 bases outside the gene matches. The CDR3 has 15 residues. The CDR3 reads CATSDFSGGLETQYF. As DNA, the CDR3 is TGTGCCACCAGTGATTTCTCAGGGGGCTTGGAGACCCAGTACTTC.

This clonotype came up a few times. The J gene is TRBJ2-2, the V gene TRBV12-3 or TRBV12-4, with 7 bases lining up with TRBD1. With V trimmed by 7 bases and J by 4 bases, 9 bases remained unmatched. This CDR3 contains 15 residues. CDR3 sequence (DNA): TGTGCCAGCACCCCGGCAGGGGGTCCCACCGGGGAGCTGTTTTTT. It specifies CASTPAGGPTGELFF.

V usage is TRBV2 and J usage is TRBJ2-2; possibly TRBD1 for D (5 bases). Trimming removed 6 bases from V and 4 bases from J, with 12 bases in between. Germline V gene data show CDR1 as SNHLY and CDR2 as FYNNEI. CDR3 length equals 14 residues. The CDR3, as DNA: TGTGCCAGCAGAGACAGTTTGGGCACCGGGGAGCTGTTTTTT. It codes for CASRDSLGTGELFF.

This clonotype appeared many times. The genes are TRBV11-2 and TRBJ2-5; D remains ambiguous. This CDR3 region has 16 residues. Germline assignment: CDR1 SGHAT and CDR2 FQNNGV. The germline V and J ends were trimmed by 5 bases and 0 bases, with 16 bases remaining between them. This CDR3 is CASSAGEVDNQETQYF. Written as DNA, the CDR3 is TGTGCCAGCAGCGCCGGAGAGGTCGACAACCAAGAGACCCAGTACTTC.

V and J are TRBV30 and TRBJ1-3, with D maybe TRBD1 (6 bases). The CDR3 is made up of 11 amino acids. Trimming took off 7 bases at V and 7 bases at J, with 11 bases between the two ends. The germline CDR1 and CDR2 sequences are GTSNPN and SVGIG (reference sequence). The DNA for the CDR3 is TGTGCCTACATGAGGGGGAACACCATATATTTT. This encodes CAYMRGNTIYF. The full variable domain, with the rest looked up from reference TRBV30 and TRBJ1-3, is SQTIHQWPATLVQPVGSPLSLECTVEGTSNPNLYWYRQAAGRGLQLLFYSVGIGQISSEVPQNLSASRPQDRQFILSSKKLLLSDSGFYLCAYMRGNTIYFGEGSWLTVV.

The chain combines TRBV7-3 with TRBJ2-2; TRBD1 aligns across 7 bases. CDR1 and CDR2 (germline): SGHTA, FQGTGA. V gave up 2 bases and J gave up 6 bases; unmatched junction bases: 9. This CDR3 is 16 amino acids long. The CDR3 DNA reads as TGTGCCAGCAGCTTACCCCGGACAGGTGGGGCCGGGGAGCTGTTTTTT. This translates into CASSLPRTGGAGELFF. Looking up the rest from reference TRBV7-3 and TRBJ2-2 gives the full variable domain: GAGVSQTPSNKVTEKGKYVELRCDPISGHTALYWYRQSLGQGPEFLIYFQGTGAADDSGLPNDRFFAVRPEGSVSTLKIQRTERGDSAVYLCASSLPRTGGAGELFFGEGSRLTVL.

This clonotype was seen repeatedly, ten times or more. The chain is built from TRBV20-1 and TRBJ2-7; TRBD1 might be the D (5 bases). Germline V CDR1 and CDR2: DFQATT, SNEGSKA (reference sequence). This CDR3 has 12 residues. CDR3 residues: CSPTDRQAEQYF. In DNA, the CDR3 is TGCAGCCCGACAGACCGCCAGGCCGAGCAGTACTTC.

There are many counts of this clonotype. The V and J genes are TRBV3-1 and TRBJ1-1; possibly TRBD1 for D (5 bases). CDR3 length: 19 amino acids. V lost 0 bases, J lost 0 bases, and 20 bases lay in between. CDR1 LGHDT and CDR2 YNNKEL come from the germline V gene (reference sequence). The CDR3 spells CASSQDREQPGGVNTEAFF. CDR3 nucleotides: TGTGCCAGCAGCCAAGATAGAGAACAACCCGGGGGTGTGAACACTGAAGCTTTCTTT. Complete variable domain (other parts from reference TRBV3-1 and TRBJ1-1): DTAVSQTPKYLVTQMGNDKSIKCEQNLGHDTMYWYKQDSKKFLKIMFSYNNKELIINETVPNRFSPKSPDKAHLNLHINSLELGDSAVYFCASSQDREQPGGVNTEAFFGQGTRLTVV.

The rearrangement uses TRBV5-1 and TRBJ1-1, with TRBD1 matching over 7 bases. Losses at the gene ends were 7 bases for V and 2 bases for J; bases not matched to a gene: 11. Germline V gives CDR1 SGHRS, CDR2 YFSETQ. The CDR3 contains 15 residues. CDR3 sequence reads: CASGEKGTANTEAFF. CDR3 DNA sequence: TGCGCCAGCGGCGAAAAAGGGACAGCAAACACTGAAGCTTTCTTT.

This clonotype was observed at least ten times. The J gene is TRBJ2-5, the V gene TRBV27, with a possible D match to TRBD1 (6 bases). V was trimmed by 6 bases and J by 3 bases, leaving 20 bases between them. The CDR3 is 16 amino acids. CDR1 and CDR2 from the germline V gene are MNHEY and SMNVEV (reference sequence). CDR3 DNA: TGTGCCAGCAGCCAACAGGGACGACGCCGAAAAGAGACCCAGTACTTC. This encodes CASSQQGRRRKETQYF.

V and J are TRBV5-1 and TRBJ1-6; TRBD1 agrees at 8 bases. CDR3 length: 15 amino acids. In germline, CDR1 is SGHRS, CDR2 YFSETQ. V shed 4 bases and J 10 bases; nucleotides not matched to a gene: 10. This chain's CDR3 is CASSEDGQGWSPLHF. The CDR3 nucleotides read TGCGCCAGCAGCGAGGACGGACAGGGCTGGTCACCCCTCCACTTT.

This clonotype turned up a few times. The V and J genes are TRBV5-1 and TRBJ1-1; 7 bases fit TRBD1. The CDR3 length is 11 residues. CDR1 and CDR2 from the germline V gene are SGHRS and YFSETQ. V lost 5 bases and J lost 9; bases outside the gene matches: 4. The chain's CDR3 is CASSSGGQAFF. The CDR3 DNA follows: TGCGCCAGCAGTTCAGGGGGACAAGCTTTCTTT. Drawing the rest from reference TRBV5-1 and TRBJ1-1, the complete variable domain is KAGVTQTPRYLIKTRGQQVTLSCSPISGHRSVSWYQQTPGQGLQFLFEYFSETQRNKGNFPGRFSGRQFSNSRSEMNVSTLELGDSALYLCASSSGGQAFFGQGTRLTVV.